The text below deals with one TCR beta chain. The antigen is not known. One end of the junction is discordant with germline, which a read error may explain. This CDR3 region has 17 residues. Germline V gene data show CDR1 as MNHNS and CDR2 as SASEGT. The use of a sample-barcoded 5' primer and a J-beta primer mix characterized a second PCR of roughly 7 to 11 cycles. Each TCR beta cDNA got a 12-nucleotide random molecular identifier. One entry per CDR3 protein results from TCRdb running MiXCR on the 5' RACE reads. Of about 1.1 million distinct CDR3 sequences listed, around two fifths are singletons. The data were taken from a study of blood T cells in healthy people across ages. Findings and limits, study-wide: In long-lived donors, naive CD4+ cell counts and diversity exceeded those of aged donors.

The J gene is TRBJ2-3, the V gene TRBV6-1; 9 positions match TRBD2. Sequences were obtained from blood. The sequence was obtained from a man in his late teens or twenties in good health. The CDR3 sequence: CASREDHSVAGENTQYF. The CDR3 DNA is TGTGCCAGCCGTGAAGATCATTCGGTAGCGGGGGAGAATACGCAGTATTTT.